This T cell receptor (beta chain) was obtained from a study of shared clonotypes between healthy human individuals. The authors ran the assay at deep level. Genomic DNA (from each subset) was split evenly across several immunoSEQ plates. Data came from immunoSEQ multiplex PCR; TCRdb stores just in-frame clones and leaves some out. This table holds fewer than 150,000 clones, under 70% found once. The trim removed 5 bases at V and 1 base at J, leaving 8 bases unmatched. This CDR3 comprises 16 residues. Germline assignment: CDR1 SGHVS and CDR2 FQNEAQ. Those who donated were healthy HIV-negative adults, with no recent acute infections or vaccinations reported. The authors combined CD45RO+ cells with CCR7-negative CD45RA+ TemRA cells as CD8 memory.

The chain employs TRBV7-8 and TRBJ2-7; 10 bases map to TRBD1. Sequenced: memory CD8+ T cells sorted from blood. As for subset: CD45RO+ cells pooled with CCR7-negative TemRA cells. This TCR derives from a woman aged 25 to 39 in good health. Here the CDR3 reads CASSALTGGGSYEQYF. The CDR3 DNA reads TGTGCCAGCAGCGCCTTGACAGGGGGCGGGTCCTACGAGCAGTACTTC.